One sample yielded the 28 T cell receptor beta chains listed below, sequenced in a study of cytomegalovirus exposure and HLA in healthy donors. Use of 60 Vbeta and 13 Jbeta primers characterized the PCR. Using immunoSEQ multiplex PCR, the repertoire was profiled, and TCRdb retains in-frame clones only, with some absent. This table has 130,000 or so clones, 80% to 85% appearing once. Material for sequencing was PBMCs. The receptor source for this set is a young man in good health and CMV-seronegative.

The rearrangement uses TRBV27 and TRBJ2-2, with TRBD2 matching 8 bases. The CDR3 loop spans 15 amino acids. J was trimmed by 6 bases and V by 2 bases; bases with no gene match: 5. Germline V gene sequence: CDR1 MNHEY, CDR2 SMNVEV (reference sequence). The CDR3 DNA reads TGTGCCAGCAGTTTACTGGGACTAGATTCCGGGGAGCTGTTTTTT. Protein: CASSLLGLDSGELFF.

The V gene is TRBV28, the J gene TRBJ1-2; a weak D match, TRBD1 (5 bases). The CDR3 loop spans 15 amino acids. Germline CDR1 and CDR2: MDHEN and SYDVKM. Trimming took 2 bases from V and 5 from J, leaving 15 bases between them. CDR3 region: CASSLPPAGRYGYTF. Written as DNA, the CDR3 is TGTGCCAGCAGTTTACCCCCGGCAGGGAGGTATGGCTACACCTTC.

The gene calls are TRBV10-3 and TRBJ1-5, with D possibly being TRBD1 (5 bases). The CDR3 runs to 13 residues. V lost 3 bases, J lost 4 bases, and 7 bases lay in between. Germline V gives CDR1 ENHRY, CDR2 SYGVKD. For the CDR3, the DNA is TGTGCCATCAGTGAAGGGGATAATCAGCCCCAGCATTTT. It codes for CAISEGDNQPQHF.

A single count supports this clone. The same CDR3 is also encoded by other DNA sequences in this sample. V gene TRBV7-8 combines with J gene TRBJ1-3, with 7 bases fitting TRBD1. The V and J ends lost 2 bases and 2 bases, in that order; junction bases with no gene match: 12. The CDR3 totals 18 residues. Germline lookup yields CDR1 SGHVS and CDR2 FQNEAQ. The CDR3: CASSLIPTQGSAGNTIYF. CDR3 DNA sequence: TGTGCCAGCAGCTTAATTCCAACACAGGGGTCGGCTGGAAACACCATATATTTT. Full variable domain (rest looked up from reference TRBV7-8 and TRBJ1-3): GAGVSQSPRYKVAKRGQDVALRCDPISGHVSLFWYQQALGQGPEFLTYFQNEAQLDKSGLPSDRFFAERPEGSVSTLKIQRTQQEDSAVYLCASSLIPTQGSAGNTIYFGEGSWLTVV.

The rearrangement uses TRBV5-1 and TRBJ1-4; tentatively, D is TRBD1 (5 bases). CDR1 is SGHRS and CDR2 is YFSETQ in the germline V gene. V lost 3 bases and J 0 bases, leaving 15 bases between the germline ends. This CDR3 region has 17 residues. The CDR3 loop reads CASSSLGRAATNEKLFF. The CDR3 nucleotides read TGCGCCAGCAGCTCCTTGGGCAGGGCTGCAACTAATGAAAAACTGTTTTTT.

The genes are TRBV7-9 and TRBJ1-1; perhaps TRBD1 as D (6 bases). This CDR3 comprises 12 residues. Germline assignment: CDR1 SEHNR and CDR2 FQNEAQ (reference sequence). The V gene lost 4 bases and the J gene lost 7 bases, with 10 bases spanning the gap. CDR3: CASSSQGVEAFF. The CDR3, as DNA: TGTGCCAGCAGCTCACAGGGAGTTGAAGCTTTCTTT.

V is TRBV7-6 and J is TRBJ2-3; 12 positions agree with TRBD2. V trimming: 1 base; J trimming: 6 bases; junction bases outside the gene matches: 11. CDR1 is SGHVS, CDR2 FNYEAQ, per germline. The CDR3 length is 18 residues. CDR3 nucleotides: TGTGCCAGCAGCTTAGTCGCGGGCCTAGCGGGGGGGCCCGATACGCAGTATTTT. Protein product: CASSLVAGLAGGPDTQYF.

V gene TRBV4-2 combines with J gene TRBJ2-7; perhaps TRBD1 as D (5 bases). CDR3 size: 15 residues. From germline, CDR1 is LGHNA and CDR2 YNFKEQ. V was pared by 4 bases and J by 1 base, with 14 bases between. CDR3 region: CASSRYETVSYEQYF. The CDR3 DNA reads as TGTGCCAGCAGCCGATATGAGACAGTTTCCTACGAGCAGTACTTC.

Only a few counts were recorded for this clone. This rearrangement joins TRBV28 to TRBJ1-2; D perhaps matches TRBD1 (6 bases). V lost 6 bases and J 2 bases, leaving 19 bases between the germline ends. This CDR3 contains 16 residues. Germline V CDR1 and CDR2: MDHEN, SYDVKM. The CDR3 here is CASSPAMTGLNYGYTF. DNA for the CDR3: TGTGCCAGCAGCCCTGCGATGACAGGATTGAACTATGGCTACACCTTC.

The chain recombines TRBV11-2 with TRBJ1-2; perhaps TRBD1 as D (5 bases). V was pared by 5 bases and J by 8 bases, with 24 bases between. The CDR3 covers 16 residues. Germline CDR1 SGHAT, CDR2 FQNNGV. In nucleotides, the CDR3 is TGTGCCAGCAGCCCCCTCGGGGGGGTAGTGTACTGGGGCTACACCTTC. Protein product: CASSPLGGVVYWGYTF.

J is TRBJ2-5 and V is TRBV5-1; perhaps TRBD1 as D (6 bases). The DNA end is a closer match to TRBJ2-7, so the J assignment may be wrong. Per the germline V gene, CDR1 is SGHRS and CDR2 is YFSETQ. This CDR3 is 15 amino acids long. The CDR3 loop is CASSPTGTGRAEQYF. The DNA of the CDR3 is TGCGCCAGCAGCCCGACGGGAACAGGGCGGGCCGAGCAGTACTTC.

The table lists this clone with a few counts. The rearrangement joins TRBV7-9 to TRBJ1-1; no firm D call. This CDR3 has 12 residues. Germline assignment: CDR1 SEHNR and CDR2 FQNEAQ (reference sequence). Deletions cut 1 base from V and 7 bases from J, with 7 bases between. DNA for the CDR3: TGTGCCAGCAGCTTAGTTCAGTTTGAAGCTTTCTTT. Its protein is CASSLVQFEAFF.

This rearrangement joins TRBV15 to TRBJ2-7, with 13 bases aligning to TRBD2. The length of the CDR3 is 19 residues. Germline V gene lookup returns CDR1 LNHNV and CDR2 YYDKDF (reference sequence). V shed 2 bases and J 3 bases; nucleotides not matched to a gene: 13. The DNA of the CDR3 is TGTGCCACCAGCAGATCCACTAGCGGGGGGGCTTTTCAGGGCTACGAGCAGTACTTC. Amino acid sequence: CATSRSTSGGAFQGYEQYF. The full variable domain, its missing parts supplied by reference TRBV15 and TRBJ2-7, is DAMVIQNPRYQVTQFGKPVTLSCSQTLNHNVMYWYQQKSSQAPKLLFHYYDKDFNNEADTPDNFQSRRPNTSFCFLDIRSPGLGDTAMYLCATSRSTSGGAFQGYEQYFGPGTRLTVT.

This chain connects TRBV7-2 to TRBJ2-5, with TRBD1 matching 7 bases. The V and J ends lost 5 bases and 4 bases, in that order; junction bases with no gene match: 10. The CDR3 consists of 15 residues. Germline V gene data show CDR1 as SGHTA and CDR2 as FQGNSA. This CDR3 reads CASSTYRGSGETQYF. DNA for the CDR3: TGTGCCAGCAGCACCTACAGGGGAAGTGGAGAGACCCAGTACTTC.

J is TRBJ2-1 and V is TRBV18, with D perhaps matching TRBD2 (5 bases). This CDR3 has 15 residues. Trimming took off 6 bases at V and 4 bases at J, with 16 bases between the two ends. The germline V gene encodes CDR1 KGHSH and CDR2 LQKENI. The CDR3 reads CASSHKGTGYNEQFF. DNA of the CDR3: TGTGCCAGCTCCCACAAGGGAACGGGGTACAATGAGCAGTTCTTC.

J is TRBJ1-4 and V is TRBV14; D remains ambiguous. The CDR3 loop spans 15 amino acids. Germline-derived CDR1 and CDR2 are SGHDN and FVKESK. V lost 2 bases to trimming and J lost 4 bases, with 11 bases between them. The CDR3 loop reads CASSQFGRYNEKLFF. CDR3 in DNA: TGTGCCAGCAGCCAATTCGGGAGGTATAATGAAAAACTGTTTTTT.

CDR3 sequence reads: CASSPGDRDNSPLHF. The CDR3, as DNA: TGCGCCAGCAGCCCCGGGGACAGGGATAATTCACCCCTCCACTTT. The chain joins TRBV5-1 to TRBJ1-6, with 9 bases identical to TRBD1. CDR1 is SGHRS and CDR2 is YFSETQ in the germline V gene. Germline trimming cut 4 bases from V and 5 bases from J; bases unmatched to any gene: 4. This CDR3 is 15 amino acids long.

The chain couples TRBV7-9 to TRBJ1-2; no firm D call. CDR1 is SEHNR, CDR2 FQNEAQ, per germline (reference sequence). The ends were cut back, 5 bases at V and 1 base at J, with 5 bases in the middle. The CDR3 runs to 12 residues. The CDR3 DNA follows: TGTGCCAGCAGCCGAGTTAACTATGGCTACACCTTC. It encodes CASSRVNYGYTF.

The chain employs TRBV6-5 and TRBJ2-1; 8 bases line up with TRBD1. The CDR3 is made up of 14 amino acids. J was trimmed by 5 bases and V by 2 bases; bases with no gene match: 2. CDR1 and CDR2 (germline): MNHEY, SVGAGI. DNA for the CDR3: TGTGCCAGCAGTTACATGGGACAGGACAATGAGCAGTTCTTC. Translated: CASSYMGQDNEQFF.

The chain carries TRBV5-4 and TRBJ1-5, with D maybe TRBD1 (6 bases). The germline V gene has CDR1 SGHNT and CDR2 YYREEE (reference sequence). CDR3 length: 14 residues. V was trimmed by 4 bases and J by 1 base, leaving 9 bases between them. CDR3 sequence: CASSIQGSNQPQHF. DNA of the CDR3: TGTGCCAGCAGCATACAGGGAAGCAATCAGCCCCAGCATTTT.

The V gene is TRBV18, the J gene TRBJ1-1; tentative D call: TRBD1 (6 bases). Germline CDR1 is KGHSH and CDR2 is LQKENI. CDR3 size: 18 residues. V was cut by 1 base and J by 0 bases, with 18 bases left in between. CDR3 DNA sequence: TGTGCCAGCTCACCACGGTCGACAGGCTCTCCCATGAACACTGAAGCTTTCTTT. Translating gives CASSPRSTGSPMNTEAFF. Full variable domain (missing parts from reference TRBV18 and TRBJ1-1): NAGVMQNPRHLVRRRGQEARLRCSPMKGHSHVYWYRQLPEEGLKFMVYLQKENIIDESGMPKERFSAEFPKEGPSILRIQQVVRGDSAAYFCASSPRSTGSPMNTEAFFGQGTRLTVV.

The DNA of the CDR3 is TGTGTCTCTGACAGGATGGATCAGCCCCAGCATTTT. It codes for CVSDRMDQPQHF. The chain joins TRBV12-2 to TRBJ1-5; the table's D call of TRBD1 was not tested on the DNA. TRBV12-2 is a pseudogene locus. CDR3 length: 12 amino acids.

The chain joins TRBV9 to TRBJ2-3, with D perhaps matching TRBD2 (6 bases). V was cut by 1 base and J by 0 bases, with 15 bases left in between. Germline lookup yields CDR1 SGDLS and CDR2 YYNGEE. The CDR3 is 17 residues long. The CDR3: CASSVNSGLASTDTQYF. CDR3 DNA: TGTGCCAGCAGCGTAAATTCGGGTCTAGCGAGCACAGATACGCAGTATTTT. Filled out from reference TRBV9 and TRBJ2-3, the complete variable domain reads DSGVTQTPKHLITATGQRVTLRCSPRSGDLSVYWYQQSLDQGLQFLIQYYNGEERAKGNILERFSAQQFPDLHSELNLSSLELGDSALYFCASSVNSGLASTDTQYFGPGTRLTVL.

This clone was seen more than once but under ten times. The chain joins TRBV5-1 to TRBJ1-1; the D gene is possibly TRBD1 (6 bases). The germline V and J ends were trimmed by 5 bases and 2 bases, with 13 bases remaining between them. This CDR3 has 14 residues. CDR1 SGHRS and CDR2 YFSETQ come from the germline V gene. The CDR3 DNA follows: TGCGCCAGCAGAGGACAGCCTACTAACACTGAAGCTTTCTTT. Translation gives CASRGQPTNTEAFF.

The chain is built from TRBV30 and TRBJ2-7; TRBD1 agrees at 10 bases. CDR3 length equals 13 residues. Germline V gives CDR1 GTSNPN, CDR2 SVGIG (reference sequence). Trimming at V came to 2 bases and at J to 4 bases, leaving 2 bases not matched to a gene. The CDR3 DNA is TGTGCCTGGAGTTGGACAGGGGGGTACGAGCAGTACTTC. The encoded protein is CAWSWTGGYEQYF.

V gene TRBV29-1 combines with J gene TRBJ1-1; no clear D. Per germline, CDR1 SQVTM and CDR2 ANQGSEA. The CDR3 spans 10 residues. V was pared by 0 bases and J by 7 bases, with 3 bases between. In DNA, the CDR3 is TGCAGCGTTGAAGACAGTGAAGCTTTCTTT. It yields the protein CSVEDSEAFF.

Of note for this clone: The conserved phenylalanine or tryptophan normally closing the CDR3 is absent here, so this likely arose from a read error. V and J are TRBV30 and TRBJ2-7; 9 nucleotides line up with TRBD1. The ends lost 5 bases at V and 3 bases at J; junction bases unmatched: 8. CDR3 length: 14 residues. Germline V gives CDR1 GTSNPN, CDR2 SVGIG (reference sequence). The CDR3 DNA sequence: TGTGCCTGGGCTACCGGGACAGGGAACTACGAGCAGTACCTC. This codes for CAWATGTGNYEQYL.

J is TRBJ1-2 and V is TRBV6-1, with no clear D. This CDR3 is 15 amino acids long. Trimming removed 8 bases at V and 0 bases at J, with 16 bases between. CDR1 is MNHNS and CDR2 is SASEGT in the germline V gene. The CDR3 reads CASCASTSANYGYTF. The CDR3 region has the DNA TGTGCCAGCTGTGCGTCAACTTCCGCTAACTATGGCTACACCTTC.